These 18 T cell receptor beta chains were sequenced from one sample in a study of vaccination and CD4 T cells after COVID-19. Scientists ran DNA taken from cultured CD4+ T cells through the Oncomine TCR Beta short-read assay for sequencing. TCRdb used MiXCR to reprocess the PCR reads, holding one entry per CDR3 protein. The sample consists of 4,500 to 5,000 distinct CDR3 sequences, under 80% of them appearing once. This sample's treatment: approximately 10-day PBMC culture with coronavirus spike peptide pools or control peptides (ViraFEST assay). These receptors' targets are unknown. The specimen sequenced was CD4+ T cells from blood, cultured in vitro. The receptors derive from a human donor who had recovered from COVID-19.

This clonotype has just one count. The chain combines TRBV9 with TRBJ2-3, with D possibly matching TRBD1 (6 bases). The CDR3 loop spans 16 amino acids. CDR1 and CDR2 (germline): SGDLS, YYNGEE. Trimming stripped 0 bases from V and 4 bases from J, with 15 bases between. The CDR3 bases are TGTGCCAGCAGCGTAGAGGGGGTGGATAGTGCAGATACGCAGTATTTT. It specifies CASSVEGVDSADTQYF.

The chain uses TRBV15 and TRBJ1-4; perhaps TRBD1 as D (5 bases). This CDR3 region has 13 residues. CDR1 is LNHNV and CDR2 is YYDKDF in the germline V gene (reference sequence). V dropped 11 bases and J dropped 6 bases, with 16 bases sitting between them. The CDR3 bases are TGTGCCGCGGGGGGACTACGTTATGAAAAACTGTTTTTT. Translation: CAAGGLRYEKLFF. Full variable domain (rest looked up from reference TRBV15 and TRBJ1-4): DAMVIQNPRYQVTQFGKPVTLSCSQTLNHNVMYWYQQKSSQAPKLLFHYYDKDFNNEADTPDNFQSRRPNTSFCFLDIRSPGLGDTAMYLCAAGGLRYEKLFFGSGTQLSVL.

This clonotype has more than one count but fewer than ten. This rearrangement joins TRBV5-1 to TRBJ1-5; 7 nucleotides align to TRBD1. Germline V lookup: CDR1 SGHRS, CDR2 YFSETQ. V trimming: 3 bases; J trimming: 3 bases; junction bases outside the gene matches: 3. This CDR3 has 14 amino acids. The CDR3 here is CASSSGQPNQPQHF. The CDR3 bases are TGCGCCAGCAGCTCGGGACAGCCCAATCAGCCCCAGCATTTT. Full variable domain (remainder filled in from reference TRBV5-1 and TRBJ1-5): KAGVTQTPRYLIKTRGQQVTLSCSPISGHRSVSWYQQTPGQGLQFLFEYFSETQRNKGNFPGRFSGRQFSNSRSEMNVSTLELGDSALYLCASSSGQPNQPQHFGDGTRLSIL.

This clonotype turned up a few times. J is TRBJ2-1 and V is TRBV7-2; D not resolved. The germline CDR1 and CDR2 sequences are SGHTA and FQGNSA. V was cut by 5 bases and J by 0 bases, with 20 bases left in between. The CDR3 sequence is 18 residues long. CDR3 nucleotide sequence: TGTGCCAGCAGCCCTATACTGCTGCTGACCCCCTCCTACAATGAGCAGTTCTTC. This codes for CASSPILLLTPSYNEQFF.

The J gene is TRBJ2-2, the V gene TRBV2; unclear D gene. The CDR3 loop spans 13 amino acids. V gave up 6 bases and J gave up 8 bases, with 13 bases separating them. Per germline, CDR1 SNHLY and CDR2 FYNNEI. CDR3 nucleotide sequence: TGTGCCAGCAGGGTAGGCTTCACGGGGGAGCTGTTTTTT. As protein: CASRVGFTGELFF.

The V call is TRBV6-2 or TRBV6-3, the J call TRBJ2-3; 8 bases map to TRBD2. CDR1 is MNHEY, CDR2 SVGEGT, per germline. The CDR3 extends over 13 amino acids. J lost 1 base, V lost 6 bases, and 0 bases had no gene match. CDR3 in amino acids: CASRTSGTDTQYF. CDR3 in DNA: TGTGCCAGCAGGACTAGCGGCACAGATACGCAGTATTTT.

This chain joins TRBV19 and TRBJ1-5; weak D call: TRBD1 (6 bases). The CDR3 sequence is 12 residues long. The V and J ends lost 5 bases and 9 bases respectively, with 11 bases between them. Germline loops: CDR1 LNHDA, CDR2 SQIVND (reference sequence). The DNA for the CDR3 is TGTGCCAGTAGTCCACAGGGCCCGCCCCAGCATTTT. Amino acids: CASSPQGPPQHF.

The chain couples TRBV4-1 to TRBJ2-1; 9 positions agree with TRBD1. CDR1 is MGHRA and CDR2 is YSYEKL in the germline V gene. The V gene end was trimmed by 0 bases and the J gene end by 8 bases; junction bases not matched to a gene: 5. The CDR3 runs 15 residues. The CDR3 protein is CASSQEGTGSDEQFF. The CDR3 region has the DNA TGCGCCAGCAGCCAAGAAGGGACAGGGAGCGATGAGCAGTTCTTC.

This clonotype appeared once. V gene TRBV19 combines with J gene TRBJ1-5; D uncertain. V was trimmed by 8 bases and J by 7 bases, leaving 15 bases between them. The germline V gene has CDR1 LNHDA and CDR2 SQIVND (reference sequence). This CDR3 comprises 13 residues. The CDR3 DNA reads TGTGCCAGTTCTCGGGTTGAAGAACAGCCCCAGCATTTT. Encoded protein: CASSRVEEQPQHF.

This clonotype was detected a few times. The chain joins TRBV6-1 to TRBJ1-2; 9 bases are a match to TRBD1. This CDR3 has 14 amino acids. V shed 8 bases and J 0 bases; nucleotides not matched to a gene: 4. From germline, CDR1 is MNHNS and CDR2 SASEGT. CDR3 in amino acids: CASVTGGANYGYTF. DNA of the CDR3: TGTGCCAGCGTAACAGGGGGCGCTAACTATGGCTACACCTTC.

The chain couples TRBV20-1 to TRBJ1-2, with D perhaps matching TRBD1 (6 bases). Per the germline V gene, CDR1 is DFQATT and CDR2 is SNEGSKA (reference sequence). The CDR3 totals 12 residues. V dropped 1 base and J dropped 10 bases, with 13 bases sitting between them. CDR3 nucleotide sequence: TGCAGTGCTAGAGTAATATCAGGGGTCTACACCTTC. Protein sequence: CSARVISGVYTF.

V usage is TRBV2 and J usage is TRBJ1-2; D perhaps matches TRBD1 (5 bases). Trimming cost V 4 bases and J 4 bases, with 7 bases left between them. CDR3 length equals 12 residues. Germline values: CDR1 SNHLY, CDR2 FYNNEI. The CDR3 DNA sequence: TGTGCCAGCAGTGCGGGACTCTATGGCTACACCTTC. It encodes CASSAGLYGYTF.

V gene TRBV4-3 combines with J gene TRBJ2-3, with 16 bases that match TRBD2. The germline V gene encodes CDR1 LGHNA and CDR2 YSLEER. V shed 3 bases, J shed 2 bases, and the junction held 11 bases outside the gene matches. The CDR3 is 20 residues long. Here the CDR3 reads CASSQTGLAGGPYVTDTQYF. The CDR3 DNA follows: TGCGCCAGCAGCCAGACGGGACTAGCGGGAGGGCCTTATGTCACAGATACGCAGTATTTT.

This clonotype was picked up one time. The chain joins TRBV7-2 to TRBJ1-2; D gene uncertain. The ends were cut back, 2 bases at V and 7 bases at J, with 11 bases in the middle. Looked up from germline, CDR1 is SGHTA and CDR2 is FQGNSA. The CDR3 consists of 13 residues. DNA for the CDR3: TGTGCCAGCAGCTTAAGTGACGGACGTGGCTACACCTTC. Its protein is CASSLSDGRGYTF.

In DNA, the CDR3 is TGTGCCAGCAGCTTAAGACTAGCGGGGCAAAATGAGCAGTTCTTC. This sequence encodes CASSLRLAGQNEQFF. The V and J genes are TRBV7-3 and TRBJ2-1, with 11 bases identical to TRBD2. Germline V gene sequence: CDR1 SGHTA, CDR2 FQGTGA. The CDR3 runs to 15 residues. Unmatched junction bases numbered 3, after V lost 1 base and J lost 7 bases.

The rearrangement links TRBV6-1 to TRBJ1-2; D may be TRBD1 (6 bases). Germline values: CDR1 MNHNS, CDR2 SASEGT. Trimming removed 6 bases at V and 8 bases at J, with 16 bases between. The CDR3 covers 13 residues. In nucleotides, the CDR3 is TGTGCCAGCAGCCTCAGGGGAGTGAGCGGCTACACCTTC. Translating gives CASSLRGVSGYTF.

This clonotype has just a few counts. This chain connects TRBV7-9 to TRBJ1-6, with D possibly matching TRBD1 (5 bases). The germline gives CDR1 SEHNR, CDR2 FQNEAQ (reference sequence). V was pared by 11 bases and J by 7 bases, with 15 bases between. The CDR3 is 13 amino acids. This chain's CDR3 is CASTRGDNSPLHF. DNA for the CDR3: TGTGCCTCAACAAGAGGGGACAATTCACCCCTCCACTTT. Supplemented by reference TRBV7-9 and TRBJ1-6, the full variable domain reads DTGVSQNPRHKITKRGQNVTFRCDPISEHNRLYWYRQTLGQGPEFLTYFQNEAQLEKSRLLSDRFSAERPKGSFSTLEIQRTEQGDSAMYLCASTRGDNSPLHFGNGTRLTVT.

The rearrangement joins TRBV30 to TRBJ1-6, with D possibly TRBD1 on 6 matching bases. Trimming pared 8 bases from V and 9 bases from J, leaving 17 bases between. The CDR3 consists of 13 residues. CDR1 and CDR2 from the germline V gene are GTSNPN and SVGIG (reference sequence). As DNA, the CDR3 is TGTGCCCAGAACCAGGGGCTTGGTTCACCCCTCCACTTT. Its protein product is CAQNQGLGSPLHF. Complete variable domain (other parts from reference TRBV30 and TRBJ1-6): SQTIHQWPATLVQPVGSPLSLECTVEGTSNPNLYWYRQAAGRGLQLLFYSVGIGQISSEVPQNLSASRPQDRQFILSSKKLLLSDSGFYLCAQNQGLGSPLHFGNGTRLTVT.